Following are 2 T cell receptor beta chains from one sample sequenced in a study of T-cell memory formation after mild COVID-19. TCRdb used MiXCR to reprocess the 5' RACE reads, holding one entry per CDR3 protein. The sample has a few hundred thousand distinct CDR3 sequences; approximately 15% are singletons. The sequenced sample consisted of PBMCs or a T cell subset sorted from them (not recorded which). All receptors derive from a man aged 18 to 29 who had mild COVID-19 (a few samples of this study predate the infection). Cell type and time point are not known.

This clonotype was counted between two and nine times. V and J are TRBV5-1 and TRBJ1-2; D remains ambiguous. The CDR3 extends over 14 amino acids. Trimming took 0 bases from V and 2 from J, leaving 8 bases between them. CDR1 and CDR2 (germline): SGHRS, YFSETQ. The CDR3, as DNA: TGCGCCAGCAGCTTGGATGGGGAGAACTATGGCTACACCTTC. Translating it yields CASSLDGENYGYTF.

This clonotype was seen a few times. The rearrangement links TRBV12-3 or TRBV12-4 to TRBJ1-5, with 7 bases that match TRBD1. This CDR3 contains 13 residues. V was pared by 7 bases and J by 5 bases, with 5 bases of the junction left unmatched. Here the CDR3 reads CASTRTGDQPQHF. The CDR3 DNA sequence: TGTGCCAGCACTCGGACAGGCGATCAGCCCCAGCATTTT.